Given below is one T cell receptor beta chain in context. Base qualities are not at hand, and no much larger clone is one base apart. In the paper's terms, the time point label means: convalescence about 6 months (5-8 months) after acute presentation (visit 7). Over the course of primary infection, this study followed CD8 T cell responses against two immunodominant EBV epitopes, BRLF1 109 (YVL-BR) and BMLF1 280 (GLC-BM). A positive serum heterophile antibody test and EBV viral capsid antigen-specific IgM indicated primary EBV infection. Magnetic positive selection (MACS) was first used to enrich total CD8 T cells from PBMCs. Live CD3+ CD8+ tetramer+ cells were sorted on a FACSAria III to over 90% purity. Cell sorting used a PE-conjugated tetramer carrying the BMLF1 280-288 peptide. After tetramer sorting, TCR repertoires of EBV epitope-specific CD8 T cells were deep-sequenced directly ex vivo at acute infection and at convalescence. Donors were three people aged about 18 to 29 with clinical acute infectious mononucleosis and laboratory evidence of primary EBV infection. Heparinized peripheral blood was drawn at clinical presentation with mononucleosis symptoms and was drawn again about 6 months later. PBMCs were isolated by Ficoll-Paque density gradient centrifugation.

This sample is drawn from a study of blood T cell repertoires in acute mononucleosis (dated by TCRdb to the early 2020s). At the level of the whole study: Convalescent samples were collected 5 to 8 months after the acute presentation, representing the memory response. The mean blood EBV load was 3.8 log10 genome copies per million B cells in acute infection and about 2.5 at convalescence. Beyond this particular receptor, the publication reports: Because only a fraction of each donor's blood was analyzed, sampling error might partly account for the low clonotype overlap between the acute and convalescent samples. Both chains appeared to be involved in GLC-BM selection, with public TCRbeta motifs on BV14-BJ2 and BV20-BJ1 together with a TCRalpha motif on AV5-AJ31. With only three donors in the cohort, group averages were based on very few individuals. Although only around 9.6% of unique acute clonotypes carried over into convalescence, these persisting clonotypes made up most of the response, and the remainder were seemingly replaced by new, diverse de novo clonotypes.

For TCR profiling, total RNA from no fewer than 10,000 sorted tetramer+ CD8 T cells was reverse transcribed into cDNA. CDR3 regions were amplified by PCR with primers annealing to V and J regions, adding unique molecular identifiers to track templates. TCRalpha and TCRbeta chains were profiled using the immunoSEQ platform, including its sequencing and error-correction standards. In the paper's pipeline: Clonal copy numbers were corrected for sequencing and PCR errors, and CDR3s were defined according to IMGT conventions. Analysis was restricted to productive rearrangements and performed with immunoSEQ Analyzer versions 2.0 and 3.0, while gene-pairing frequencies underwent further processing in Microsoft Excel. V-J pairings were visualized as Circos plots, and CDR3 motifs were found with MEME plus a custom motifSearch program. The OLGA algorithm was used to calculate the probability of generation of TCR sequences. A clonotype seen at both visits was called persistent, a clonotype seen only at the acute visit was called nonpersistent, and a clonotype seen only at convalescence was called de novo. An amino acid clonotype used by more than one donor was defined as a public TCR. As stored in TCRdb, this immuneACCESS dataset retains in-frame rearrangements with V and J assigned. A fraction of the clones does not appear; measured against another copy, unresolved V genes explain less than half of the discrepancy, and the remainder lacks a known reason. The V and J calls and the clone size are those of that table, but D and trimming were determined from the DNA. The sample yields thousands of clones; 20% to 25% were counted once. Clones ranked in the top ten supply roughly 50% of the sample.

V was cut back by 3 bases and J by 3 bases, leaving a gap of 18 bases between them. The germline V gene (reference sequence) specifies MNHEY as CDR1 and SMNVEV as CDR2. The CDR3, from cysteine to phenylalanine, totals 17 residues. Left in the record is the CDR3 DNA by itself, 51 bases read in frame from the first base. The receptor chain draws on TRBV27 and TRBJ2-1; the D gene assignment is ambiguous. This receptor was taken from a woman aged 18-29 years with infectious mononucleosis caused by EBV. Sample: EBV GLC epitope tetramer+ CD8+ T cells sorted from PBMCs, taken during convalescence from infectious mononucleosis. The cell subset or site label here, explained by the study, means: CD8 T cells binding tetramer with EBV BMLF1 280-288 peptide (GLC-BM). CDR3 protein: CASSFIPAMVGYNEQFF. The DNA reads as follows: TGTGCCAGCAGTTTTATCCCCGCCATGGTGGGCTACAATGAGCAGTTCTTC.